Listed below are T cell receptor beta chains from one sample, sequenced in a study of T cells in Graves' hyperthyroidism and ophthalmopathy. MiXCR, run by TCRdb on the multiplex PCR reads, gives a single entry per CDR3 protein. The data show around 500,000 distinct CDR3 sequences, about 20% seen once. Material for sequencing was blood. Every receptor here comes from a woman aged 70-85 years with Graves' ophthalmopathy. CDR3s include the opening cysteine and the closing phenylalanine or tryptophan. The order of the fields is J gene, clone size, V gene, D gene, CDR3 DNA, CDR3 protein. The D gene is left open where the match is weak. Some rows have no size entry. The others give once, few or many, or a class for an expanded clone.

J gene: TRBJ2-2; clone size: many; V gene: TRBV6-1; D gene: TRBD2; CDR3 DNA: TGTGCCAGCACCACGACTAGCGGGACCGGGGAGCTGTTTTTT; CDR3 protein: CASTTTSGTGELFF
J gene: TRBJ2-6; clone size: .; V gene: TRBV18; D gene: .; CDR3 DNA: TGTGCCAGCTCACCAGCGACAGGAGGATCGGGGGCCAACGTCCTGACTTTC; CDR3 protein: CASSPATGGSGANVLTF
J gene: TRBJ2-7; clone size: few; V gene: TRBV6-2/TRBV6-3; D gene: .; CDR3 DNA: TGTGCCAGCGAACGGGTAGGAATCTTCAACGAGCAGTACTTC; CDR3 protein: CASERVGIFNEQYF
J gene: TRBJ2-7; clone size: many; V gene: TRBV19; D gene: TRBD2; CDR3 DNA: TGTGCCAGTAGCGAGACTAGCGTCTACGAGCAGTACTTC; CDR3 protein: CASSETSVYEQYF
J gene: TRBJ1-1; clone size: .; V gene: TRBV6-1; D gene: .; CDR3 DNA: TGTGCCAGCAGTGGATGGGGGGGGGTTACTGAAGCTTTCTTT; CDR3 protein: CASSGWGGVTEAFF
J gene: TRBJ2-5; clone size: many; V gene: TRBV7-9; D gene: TRBD1; CDR3 DNA: TGTGCCAGTCGACAGGGGGCTGCGGAGACCCAGTACTTC; CDR3 protein: CASRQGAAETQYF
J gene: TRBJ2-7; clone size: .; V gene: TRBV12-3/TRBV12-4; D gene: TRBD2; CDR3 DNA: TGTGCCAGCAGTTTAGTGGTCCGGACTAGCGGTCTTGGGCAGTACTTC; CDR3 protein: CASSLVVRTSGLGQYF
J gene: TRBJ1-1; clone size: many; V gene: TRBV28; D gene: .; CDR3 DNA: TGTGCCAACACGGACCGGAAAGGCACTGAAGCTTTCTTT; CDR3 protein: CANTDRKGTEAFF
J gene: TRBJ2-3; clone size: few; V gene: TRBV15; D gene: TRBD2; CDR3 DNA: TGTGCCACCAGCGGATATAGCGGGCCTAGCACAGATACGCAGTATTTT; CDR3 protein: CATSGYSGPSTDTQYF
J gene: TRBJ1-1; clone size: many; V gene: TRBV27; D gene: .; CDR3 DNA: TGTGCCAGCAGGCCAAATGGGGGGCCAACTGAAGCTTTCTTT; CDR3 protein: CASRPNGGPTEAFF
J gene: TRBJ1-4; clone size: .; V gene: TRBV28; D gene: .; CDR3 DNA: TGTGTCATCAGGGGTAATGAAAAACTGTTTTTT; CDR3 protein: CVIRGNEKLFF
J gene: TRBJ2-7; clone size: few; V gene: TRBV3-1; D gene: TRBD2; CDR3 DNA: TGTGCCAGCAGCCAAGGCCCTAGCGGGAGTTCCGAGCAGTACTTC; CDR3 protein: CASSQGPSGSSEQYF
J gene: TRBJ2-7; clone size: many; V gene: TRBV7-2; D gene: .; CDR3 DNA: TGTGCCAGCAGCCCCCGGGGACCCTACGAGCAGTACTTC; CDR3 protein: CASSPRGPYEQYF
J gene: TRBJ1-1; clone size: many; V gene: TRBV6-6; D gene: .; CDR3 DNA: TGTGCCAGCAGTTACACGGACAGCAACACTGAAGCTTTCTTT; CDR3 protein: CASSYTDSNTEAFF
J gene: TRBJ1-2; clone size: many; V gene: TRBV28; D gene: .; CDR3 DNA: TGTGCCAGCAGGTCGCCTACAGTGGTCGGGAACTATGGCTACACCTTC; CDR3 protein: CASRSPTVVGNYGYTF
J gene: TRBJ1-6; clone size: .; V gene: TRBV5-8; D gene: .; CDR3 DNA: TGTGCCAGCAACGGACCCCCACGGGGTTCACCCCTCCACTTT; CDR3 protein: CASNGPPRGSPLHF
J gene: TRBJ1-3; clone size: .; V gene: TRBV2; D gene: .; CDR3 DNA: TGTGCCAGCAAGCCCTTCGACGGAATCTCTGGAAACACCATATATTTT; CDR3 protein: CASKPFDGISGNTIYF
J gene: TRBJ1-2; clone size: few; V gene: TRBV4-2; D gene: .; CDR3 DNA: TGTGCCAGCAGCCAAGCAGAAGGGGACCTCGGTGGCTACACCTTC; CDR3 protein: CASSQAEGDLGGYTF
J gene: TRBJ2-7; clone size: .; V gene: TRBV6-1; D gene: TRBD1; CDR3 DNA: TGTGCCAGCAACGACAGGGGGCCCCTCTACGAGCAGTACTTC; CDR3 protein: CASNDRGPLYEQYF
J gene: TRBJ1-4; clone size: many; V gene: TRBV6-1; D gene: .; CDR3 DNA: TGTGCCAGCAGTGAAGGAGGGGGGAATGAAAAACTGTTTTTT; CDR3 protein: CASSEGGGNEKLFF
J gene: TRBJ2-5; clone size: .; V gene: TRBV27; D gene: TRBD2; CDR3 DNA: TGTGCCAGCAGTTCCCTAGGACTAGCGGGAGAAGGAGAGACCCAGTACTTC; CDR3 protein: CASSSLGLAGEGETQYF
J gene: TRBJ2-7; clone size: .; V gene: TRBV6-1; D gene: .; CDR3 DNA: TGTGCCAGCGCGGGCTCCTACGAGCAGTACTTC; CDR3 protein: CASAGSYEQYF
J gene: TRBJ1-1; clone size: many; V gene: TRBV30; D gene: .; CDR3 DNA: TGTGCCTGGAGTGATGCAGATGAAGCTTTCTTT; CDR3 protein: CAWSDADEAFF
J gene: TRBJ2-6; clone size: few; V gene: TRBV28; D gene: .; CDR3 DNA: TGTGCCAGCAGTTTATATGGGGAAGCTGGGGCCAACGTCCTGACTTTC; CDR3 protein: CASSLYGEAGANVLTF
J gene: TRBJ2-5; clone size: few; V gene: TRBV30; D gene: TRBD2; CDR3 DNA: TGTGCCTGGAGTGTAGGGTTAGCGGGGCCGAAGAATCTACGGGAGACCCAGTACTTC; CDR3 protein: CAWSVGLAGPKNLRETQYF
J gene: TRBJ2-7; clone size: few; V gene: TRBV28; D gene: .; CDR3 DNA: TGTGCCAGCAGGGCCGATGCGGGGAACTACTACGAGCAGTACTTC; CDR3 protein: CASRADAGNYYEQYF
J gene: TRBJ2-2; clone size: .; V gene: TRBV30; D gene: .; CDR3 DNA: TGTGCCTGGAGTTTGACGATCGGGACCCCCCTTGCCGGGGAGCTGTTTTTT; CDR3 protein: CAWSLTIGTPLAGELFF
J gene: TRBJ2-2; clone size: few; V gene: TRBV5-1; D gene: .; CDR3 DNA: TGCGCCAGCAGCTTGGTAGTGGGTTTCGGTACCGGGGAGCTGTTTTTT; CDR3 protein: CASSLVVGFGTGELFF
J gene: TRBJ1-1; clone size: many; V gene: TRBV30; D gene: .; CDR3 DNA: TGTGCCTGGACCCACATGAACACTGAAGCTTTCTTT; CDR3 protein: CAWTHMNTEAFF
J gene: TRBJ1-5; clone size: .; V gene: TRBV7-8; D gene: .; CDR3 DNA: TGTGCCAGCAGCTTAGCGGGGCGGCCCCAGCATTTT; CDR3 protein: CASSLAGRPQHF
J gene: TRBJ1-1; clone size: many; V gene: TRBV12-3/TRBV12-4; D gene: .; CDR3 DNA: TGTGCCAGCAGTTTAACTGGGACGGATGAAGCTTTCTTT; CDR3 protein: CASSLTGTDEAFF
J gene: TRBJ2-7; clone size: many; V gene: TRBV2; D gene: TRBD1; CDR3 DNA: TGTGCCAGCAGCCAGACAGGGGTCGTCTACGAGCAGTACTTC; CDR3 protein: CASSQTGVVYEQYF
J gene: TRBJ2-1; clone size: .; V gene: TRBV12-3/TRBV12-4; D gene: TRBD2; CDR3 DNA: TGTGCCGGCAGAACTAGCGGGGGAGACAATGAGCAGTTCTTC; CDR3 protein: CAGRTSGGDNEQFF
J gene: TRBJ1-3; clone size: .; V gene: TRBV2; D gene: .; CDR3 DNA: TGTGCCAGCAGTGACGGACAGCCTGGAAACACCATATATTTT; CDR3 protein: CASSDGQPGNTIYF
J gene: TRBJ2-1; clone size: .; V gene: TRBV4-3; D gene: .; CDR3 DNA: TGCGCCAGCAGCCAAAAAGACCTCAAGAGCTCCTACAATGAGCAGTTCTTC; CDR3 protein: CASSQKDLKSSYNEQFF
J gene: TRBJ2-2; clone size: .; V gene: TRBV27; D gene: TRBD1; CDR3 DNA: TGTGCCAGCAGGAAACCGGGACAGGGGAACGTCGGGGAGCTGTTTTTT; CDR3 protein: CASRKPGQGNVGELFF
J gene: TRBJ2-7; clone size: few; V gene: TRBV4-1; D gene: TRBD1; CDR3 DNA: TGCGCCAGCAGCCAAGAGCGGACAGGGTCCTCCTACGAGCAGTACTTC; CDR3 protein: CASSQERTGSSYEQYF
J gene: TRBJ1-2; clone size: few; V gene: TRBV7-3; D gene: TRBD1; CDR3 DNA: TGTGCCAGCAGCACCAGACAGGGAGACTATGGCTACACCTTC; CDR3 protein: CASSTRQGDYGYTF
J gene: TRBJ1-4; clone size: .; V gene: TRBV19; D gene: .; CDR3 DNA: TGTGCCAGTAGTGTGCGACAAGCAACTAATGAAAAACTGTTTTTT; CDR3 protein: CASSVRQATNEKLFF